This is a list of T cell receptor beta chains from one sample in a study of cytomegalovirus exposure and HLA in healthy donors. Measured with immunoSEQ multiplex PCR; TCRdb has only the in-frame clones, and not every one. The data hold 150,000 to 250,000 clones, with around 86% observed a single time. The sample consisted of PBMCs. The source is a woman aged 45-65 years in good health and CMV-seropositive. The CDR3 runs from the conserved cysteine through the conserved F or W. The order of the fields is D gene, clone size, J gene, V gene, CDR3 DNA, CDR3 protein. A D gene is named only where the DNA matches it firmly. Only some rows state a clone size, as once, few, many or a class for expanded clones.

D: .
size: .
J: TRBJ2-1
V: TRBV10-3
DNA: TGTGCCATCAGTGATTTCCAGGGCCACAATGAGCAGTTCTTC
CDR3: CAISDFQGHNEQFF

D: .
size: .
J: TRBJ2-7
V: TRBV7-2
DNA: TGTGCCAGCAGCCAGACGAGCGGCTCCTACGAGCAGTACTTC
CDR3: CASSQTSGSYEQYF

D: TRBD1
size: .
J: TRBJ1-1
V: TRBV2
DNA: TGTGCCAGCAGTGAGCAGGGGGCGGGAGAGGCTTTCTTT
CDR3: CASSEQGAGEAFF

D: TRBD1
size: .
J: TRBJ2-7
V: TRBV5-6
DNA: TGTGCCAGCAGCCCCGGGACAGGGGGCGCCTACGAGCAGTACTTC
CDR3: CASSPGTGGAYEQYF

D: TRBD1
size: .
J: TRBJ1-1
V: TRBV5-1
DNA: TGCGCCAGCAGGGATTCCGGACAGGTGAACACTGAAGCTTTCTTT
CDR3: CASRDSGQVNTEAFF

D: .
size: .
J: TRBJ2-1
V: TRBV4-3
DNA: TGCGCCAGCAGCCGCGGGAAAAACTATGAGCAGTTCTTC
CDR3: CASSRGKNYEQFF

D: .
size: .
J: TRBJ1-5
V: TRBV28
DNA: TGTGCCAGCAGAAACCTATGGAATCAGCCCCAGCATTTT
CDR3: CASRNLWNQPQHF

D: TRBD1
size: .
J: TRBJ2-7
V: TRBV30
DNA: TGTGCCTGGAACATCCCGGGACAGGGGAAGCAGTACTTC
CDR3: CAWNIPGQGKQYF

D: .
size: once
J: TRBJ2-7
V: TRBV4-1
DNA: TGCGCCAGCAGCCAAGATCCCGACAGAGCCTACGAGCAGTACTTC
CDR3: CASSQDPDRAYEQYF

D: .
size: .
J: TRBJ1-5
V: TRBV19
DNA: TGTGCCAGTAGTGGAGGGCTGAGACAGCCCCAGCATTTT
CDR3: CASSGGLRQPQHF

D: .
size: .
J: TRBJ1-5
V: TRBV5-4
DNA: TGTGCCAGCAGCATTCAGGGGATGGATCAGCCCCAGCATTTT
CDR3: CASSIQGMDQPQHF

D: .
size: .
J: TRBJ2-5
V: TRBV29-1
DNA: TGCAGCGTTGACAAAGTAGGGCAGGGGGAGACCCAGTACTTC
CDR3: CSVDKVGQGETQYF

D: TRBD1
size: once
J: TRBJ2-1
V: TRBV7-9
DNA: TGTGCCAGCAGCACTAGGACAGGGGGCTACAATGAGCAGTTCTTC
CDR3: CASSTRTGGYNEQFF

D: TRBD1
size: .
J: TRBJ1-5
V: TRBV4-1
DNA: TGCGCCAGCGGCGTCGGGACAGAAAGTAGCAATCAGCCCCAGCATTTT
CDR3: CASGVGTESSNQPQHF

D: .
size: .
J: TRBJ2-1
V: TRBV28
DNA: TGTGCCATTTGGTGGAGGGCTCCTGAGGAGCAGTTCTTC
CDR3: CAIWWRAPEEQFF

D: .
size: .
J: TRBJ2-2
V: TRBV5-4
DNA: TGTGCCAGCAGCTTGGGGGTGGGGGACATCACCGGGGAGCTGTTTTTT
CDR3: CASSLGVGDITGELFF

D: TRBD1
size: .
J: TRBJ2-5
V: TRBV7-9
DNA: TGTGCCAGCAGCCGAGGGGGGACAGGGGTTGAGACCCAGTACTTC
CDR3: CASSRGGTGVETQYF

D: .
size: .
J: TRBJ1-5
V: TRBV7-2
DNA: TGTGCCAGCAGCTTAGGTGACAGTCAGAATCAGCCCCAGCATTTT
CDR3: CASSLGDSQNQPQHF

D: .
size: .
J: TRBJ2-1
V: TRBV7-9
DNA: TGTGCCAGCAGCTTAAGTCAGGGCCGACACAATGAGCAGTTCTTC
CDR3: CASSLSQGRHNEQFF

D: TRBD1
size: .
J: TRBJ1-4
V: TRBV28
DNA: TGTGCCAGCAGTTTATGGGACAGGGGTAATGAAAAACTGTTTTTT
CDR3: CASSLWDRGNEKLFF

D: .
size: .
J: TRBJ1-2
V: TRBV4-3
DNA: TGCGCCAGCAGCCAAGAAAAGCACAGCCAATGTTACACCTTC
CDR3: CASSQEKHSQCYTF

D: TRBD2
size: .
J: TRBJ2-7
V: TRBV5-1
DNA: TGCGCCAGCAACCCCGGGACTAGCGGAAGATCCTACGAGCAGTACTTC
CDR3: CASNPGTSGRSYEQYF

D: .
size: .
J: TRBJ2-5
V: TRBV7-9
DNA: TGTGCCAGCAGCTCCGACAATGCGGGGTACGGGACCCAGTACTTC
CDR3: CASSSDNAGYGTQYF

D: .
size: .
J: TRBJ2-1
V: TRBV19
DNA: TGTGCCAGTAGGAGCCTCGTCACTAACTCCTACAATGAGCAGTTCTTC
CDR3: CASRSLVTNSYNEQFF

D: TRBD2
size: once
J: TRBJ2-5
V: TRBV5-1
DNA: TGCGCCAGCAGCTTGGGGACGGGGGGGCCCCAAGAGACCCAGTACTTC
CDR3: CASSLGTGGPQETQYF

D: TRBD1
size: .
J: TRBJ1-1
V: TRBV19
DNA: TGTGCCAGTAGTATTCCGGGACAGGGTTCGTGGGCTGAAGCTTTCTTT
CDR3: CASSIPGQGSWAEAFF

D: .
size: .
J: TRBJ1-3
V: TRBV12-1
DNA: TGTGCCAGCAGCTTTTTGGCCCTGGAGTACACCATATATTTT
CDR3: CASSFLALEYTIYF

D: TRBD2
size: .
J: TRBJ2-1
V: TRBV28
DNA: TGTGCCAGCAGTTTAGCGGGAGGTTACAATGAGCAGTTCTTC
CDR3: CASSLAGGYNEQFF

D: TRBD2
size: .
J: TRBJ2-4
V: TRBV5-6
DNA: TGTGCCAGCAGCTTGGAAACTAGCGGGGGAGCCAAAAACATTCAGTACTTC
CDR3: CASSLETSGGAKNIQYF

D: .
size: .
J: TRBJ1-2
V: TRBV19
DNA: TGTGCCAGTAGTGGGTTACAGCCCTTCTTGGATGGCTACACCTTC
CDR3: CASSGLQPFLDGYTF

D: .
size: .
J: TRBJ2-7
V: TRBV2
DNA: TGTGCCCACCTAGCGCGACCCTACGAGCAGTACTTC
CDR3: CAHLARPYEQYF

D: .
size: .
J: TRBJ1-2
V: TRBV9
DNA: TGTGCCAGCACCCCATTCGTGACAGGCGCTCTCGGGGATGGCTACACCTTC
CDR3: CASTPFVTGALGDGYTF

D: TRBD2
size: .
J: TRBJ2-5
V: TRBV7-9
DNA: TGTTCCAGCAGCCTAGGACTAGCGGACACCCAAGAGACCCAGTACTTC
CDR3: CSSSLGLADTQETQYF

D: .
size: once
J: TRBJ1-3
V: TRBV5-6
DNA: TGTGCCAGCAGCTTGGAATCGGGCAGGGCGAACACCATATATTTT
CDR3: CASSLESGRANTIYF

D: TRBD1
size: .
J: TRBJ2-7
V: TRBV7-2
DNA: TGTGCCAGCAGCCCCGGACAGGCCCTCTCCTACGAGCAGTACTTC
CDR3: CASSPGQALSYEQYF